Listed below are T cell receptor beta chains from one sample, sequenced in a study of blood T cell repertoires in COVID-19. The protocol was immunoSEQ multiplex PCR, while the TCRdb copy is restricted to in-frame clones and leaves out a portion. The table has some 220,000 clones, roughly 80% seen once. The source material was peripheral blood. All receptors come from a woman in her seventies with COVID-19, enrolled during active disease. Each CDR3 is given with its conserved first and last residue. The order of the fields is V gene, J gene, clone size, D gene, CDR3 DNA, CDR3 protein. A D gene is named only where the DNA matches it firmly. The size field is filled for only some rows; it gives once, few, many or a size class.

v_gene: TRBV30; j_gene: TRBJ2-1; abundance: .; d_gene: TRBD2; CDR3nt: TGTGCCTGGAGTGCGGCCCTAGCGGGAGCGGACAATGAGCAGTTCTTC; CDR3aa: CAWSAALAGADNEQFF
v_gene: TRBV28; j_gene: TRBJ1-1; abundance: .; d_gene: TRBD1; CDR3nt: TGTGCCAGCAGTTTAACAGGGGGGAACACTGAAGCTTTCTTT; CDR3aa: CASSLTGGNTEAFF
v_gene: TRBV5-6; j_gene: TRBJ2-1; abundance: .; d_gene: TRBD2; CDR3nt: TGTGCCAGCTCTAGCGGGAGAAACTTCTACAATGAGCAGTTCTTC; CDR3aa: CASSSGRNFYNEQFF
v_gene: TRBV6-5; j_gene: TRBJ1-2; abundance: .; d_gene: TRBD1; CDR3nt: TGTGCCAGCAGCGCGGACAGGGACTATGGCTACACCTTC; CDR3aa: CASSADRDYGYTF
v_gene: TRBV5-1; j_gene: TRBJ1-1; abundance: once; d_gene: .; CDR3nt: TGCGCCAGCAGCTCTGGACTGATTTTTACGAACACTGAAGCTTTCTTT; CDR3aa: CASSSGLIFTNTEAFF
v_gene: TRBV27; j_gene: TRBJ2-7; abundance: .; d_gene: .; CDR3nt: TGTGCCAGCAGTTTTAGAGGCGGCTACGAGCAGTACTTC; CDR3aa: CASSFRGGYEQYF
v_gene: TRBV9; j_gene: TRBJ1-1; abundance: .; d_gene: .; CDR3nt: TGTGCCAGCAGCAGGGGTGGCACTGAAGCTTTCTTT; CDR3aa: CASSRGGTEAFF
v_gene: TRBV7-2; j_gene: TRBJ2-1; abundance: .; d_gene: TRBD2; CDR3nt: TGTGCCAGCACAGGACTAGCGGGTTACAATGAGCAGTTCTTC; CDR3aa: CASTGLAGYNEQFF
v_gene: TRBV7-2; j_gene: TRBJ2-1; abundance: .; d_gene: TRBD2; CDR3nt: TGTGCCAGCAGCTCCCTAGCGGGAGGTGTAGATGAGCAGTTCTTC; CDR3aa: CASSSLAGGVDEQFF
v_gene: TRBV6-2/TRBV6-3; j_gene: TRBJ2-1; abundance: .; d_gene: TRBD2; CDR3nt: TGTGCCAGCAGTCTACTAGCGGGGGGCTACAATGAGCAGTTCTTC; CDR3aa: CASSLLAGGYNEQFF
v_gene: TRBV7-8; j_gene: TRBJ2-1; abundance: .; d_gene: .; CDR3nt: TGTGCCAGCAGCTTACTAAACAATGGCGGGACCCGCGGGAATGAGCAGTTCTTC; CDR3aa: CASSLLNNGGTRGNEQFF
v_gene: TRBV3-1/TRBV3-2; j_gene: TRBJ2-2; abundance: .; d_gene: .; CDR3nt: TGTGCCAGCAGCCAAACATTCATAGGGGAGCTGTTTTTT; CDR3aa: CASSQTFIGELFF
v_gene: TRBV30; j_gene: TRBJ1-6; abundance: few; d_gene: .; CDR3nt: TGTGCCTGGACGTTGATGAGCTCCTATAATTCACCCCTCCACTTT; CDR3aa: CAWTLMSSYNSPLHF
v_gene: TRBV7-2; j_gene: TRBJ1-1; abundance: many; d_gene: .; CDR3nt: TGTGCCAGTCGGGGAAGGGACACTGAAGCTTTCTTT; CDR3aa: CASRGRDTEAFF
v_gene: TRBV11-2; j_gene: TRBJ1-2; abundance: .; d_gene: TRBD1; CDR3nt: TGTGCCAGCAGCAAAAGGGGAGGACAGGGAGAATCTACCGGGGGTGGCTACACCTTC; CDR3aa: CASSKRGGQGESTGGGYTF
v_gene: TRBV30; j_gene: TRBJ1-6; abundance: once; d_gene: .; CDR3nt: TGTGCCTGGAGTGAACAGGATAATTCACCCCTCCACTTT; CDR3aa: CAWSEQDNSPLHF
v_gene: TRBV5-1; j_gene: TRBJ1-2; abundance: .; d_gene: TRBD1; CDR3nt: TGCGCCAGCAGCTCCCAGGGGGAGATTGCGGCGTATGGCTACACCTTC; CDR3aa: CASSSQGEIAAYGYTF
v_gene: TRBV4-3; j_gene: TRBJ1-2; abundance: .; d_gene: .; CDR3nt: TGCGCCAGCAGCCAAACCTCCCCCGGTTATGGCTACACCTTC; CDR3aa: CASSQTSPGYGYTF
v_gene: TRBV11-2; j_gene: TRBJ2-1; abundance: .; d_gene: TRBD2; CDR3nt: TGTGCCAGCACCAATAGCGGGAGGGCCAGCAATGAGCAGTTCTTC; CDR3aa: CASTNSGRASNEQFF
v_gene: TRBV7-9; j_gene: TRBJ2-7; abundance: .; d_gene: TRBD1; CDR3nt: TGTGCCAGCAGCTTCCCGGACAGGCACGAGCAGTACTTC; CDR3aa: CASSFPDRHEQYF
v_gene: TRBV5-1; j_gene: TRBJ1-3; abundance: .; d_gene: TRBD1; CDR3nt: TGCGCCAGCAGCCCAGACAGGGCGATCCCTGGAAACACCATATATTTT; CDR3aa: CASSPDRAIPGNTIYF
v_gene: TRBV10-3; j_gene: TRBJ2-1; abundance: few; d_gene: TRBD2; CDR3nt: TGTGCCATCAGTTCCGGGACTAGCGCGAATTTCTACAATGAGCAGTTCTTC; CDR3aa: CAISSGTSANFYNEQFF
v_gene: TRBV6-6; j_gene: TRBJ2-7; abundance: .; d_gene: .; CDR3nt: TGTGCCAGCAGTTACGATAGCTCCTACGAGCAGTACTTC; CDR3aa: CASSYDSSYEQYF
v_gene: TRBV10-3; j_gene: TRBJ2-7; abundance: once; d_gene: .; CDR3nt: TGTGCCATCAGTGAGTTTCGACTCGATGAGCAGTACTTC; CDR3aa: CAISEFRLDEQYF
v_gene: TRBV6-5; j_gene: TRBJ1-2; abundance: .; d_gene: TRBD1; CDR3nt: TGTGCCAGCAGTCCAACAGGGGGCGCTAACTATGGCTACACCTTC; CDR3aa: CASSPTGGANYGYTF
v_gene: TRBV5-1; j_gene: TRBJ1-3; abundance: .; d_gene: .; CDR3nt: TGCGCCAGCAGCTTGGACAGCTCTGGAAACACCATATATTTT; CDR3aa: CASSLDSSGNTIYF
v_gene: TRBV18; j_gene: TRBJ2-2; abundance: .; d_gene: .; CDR3nt: TGTGCCAGCTCACCTACGAGGACAAGGTCGAACACCGGGGAGCTGTTTTTT; CDR3aa: CASSPTRTRSNTGELFF
v_gene: TRBV7-2; j_gene: TRBJ1-2; abundance: .; d_gene: TRBD1; CDR3nt: TGTGCCAGCAGCTTTTCCGGACAGGGGGCTGATGGCTACACCTTC; CDR3aa: CASSFSGQGADGYTF
v_gene: TRBV19; j_gene: TRBJ2-7; abundance: .; d_gene: TRBD2; CDR3nt: TGTGCCAGTAGTATTCGGCTACTAGCGGGCGAGCAGTACTTC; CDR3aa: CASSIRLLAGEQYF
v_gene: TRBV5-4; j_gene: TRBJ1-2; abundance: .; d_gene: .; CDR3nt: TGTGCCAGCAGCCCGGGGGGTAATTACTATGGCTACACCTTC; CDR3aa: CASSPGGNYYGYTF
v_gene: TRBV9; j_gene: TRBJ2-7; abundance: .; d_gene: .; CDR3nt: TGTGCCAGCAGCCCCGGAAGGACTACCAACGAGCAGTACTTC; CDR3aa: CASSPGRTTNEQYF
v_gene: TRBV5-1; j_gene: TRBJ2-1; abundance: .; d_gene: .; CDR3nt: TGCGCCAGCAGCTTGGAGGGCGGGACGACAAATGAGCAGTTCTTC; CDR3aa: CASSLEGGTTNEQFF
v_gene: TRBV7-2; j_gene: TRBJ2-1; abundance: .; d_gene: TRBD2; CDR3nt: TGTGCCAGCAGCAAACGCGGGACTAGCGGGGGCAATGAGCAGTTCTTC; CDR3aa: CASSKRGTSGGNEQFF
v_gene: TRBV18; j_gene: TRBJ2-5; abundance: .; d_gene: TRBD1; CDR3nt: TGTGCCAGCTCACTACGGACAGGACAAGAGACCCAGTACTTC; CDR3aa: CASSLRTGQETQYF
v_gene: TRBV11-2; j_gene: TRBJ2-5; abundance: .; d_gene: TRBD2; CDR3nt: TGTGCCAGCAGCCGAACTAGCGGGTACCAAGAGACCCAGTACTTC; CDR3aa: CASSRTSGYQETQYF
v_gene: TRBV5-1; j_gene: TRBJ1-5; abundance: .; d_gene: .; CDR3nt: TGCGCCAGCAGCCCTCGGGGAGGGGGATATCAGCCCCAGCATTTT; CDR3aa: CASSPRGGGYQPQHF
v_gene: TRBV5-1; j_gene: TRBJ2-3; abundance: .; d_gene: TRBD2; CDR3nt: TGCGCCAGCAGCCTAGCGGGAGGGACCCCAGATACGCAGTATTTT; CDR3aa: CASSLAGGTPDTQYF
v_gene: TRBV28; j_gene: TRBJ1-3; abundance: .; d_gene: .; CDR3nt: TGTGCCAGCAGTTTAGGTGGGGGGGGGACGGACACCATATATTTT; CDR3aa: CASSLGGGGTDTIYF
v_gene: TRBV5-1; j_gene: TRBJ2-1; abundance: .; d_gene: TRBD2; CDR3nt: TGCGCCAGCAGCTTGGAACTAGCGGGAAAGAATGAGCAGTTCTTC; CDR3aa: CASSLELAGKNEQFF
v_gene: TRBV5-1; j_gene: TRBJ1-1; abundance: .; d_gene: TRBD1; CDR3nt: TGCGCCAGCAGCAGGGGACAGGGGCTTGGGAGCACTGAAGCTTTCTTT; CDR3aa: CASSRGQGLGSTEAFF
v_gene: TRBV6-5; j_gene: TRBJ1-1; abundance: .; d_gene: TRBD1; CDR3nt: TGTGCCAGCAAGGTGGACAGGGTGGTTAACACTGAAGCTTTCTTT; CDR3aa: CASKVDRVVNTEAFF
v_gene: TRBV18; j_gene: TRBJ2-7; abundance: .; d_gene: .; CDR3nt: TGTGCCAGCTCACCTGCTCCAGGGAAGGCCTACGAGCAGTACTTC; CDR3aa: CASSPAPGKAYEQYF